These T cell receptor beta chains were read from a single sample in a study of blood T cell repertoires in COVID-19. Profiled with immunoSEQ multiplex PCR; TCRdb holds only in-frame clones, not every one. This table has hundreds of thousands of clones, approximately 90% appearing once. Sample: PBMCs or T cells enriched from blood (not recorded which). These receptors all stem from a woman aged 60 to 75 in a cohort exposed to, infected with or recovered from COVID-19 (not recorded which). The CDR3 runs from the conserved cysteine through the conserved F or W. The order of the fields is CDR3 length, V gene, D gene, clone size, J gene, CDR3 DNA, CDR3 protein. D genes are given only for firm matches. Some rows mark clone size as missing; the rest say once, few, many or name a class of expanded clone.

length: 14; V: TRBV27; D: NA; size: NA; J: TRBJ2-7; DNA: TGTGCCAGCAGTTTACGGGGGAGCACCCACGAGCAGTACTTC; CDR3: CASSLRGSTHEQYF
length: 13; V: TRBV9; D: NA; size: NA; J: TRBJ2-3; DNA: TGTGCCAGCAGCCTTCCCCCGACAGATACGCAGTATTTT; CDR3: CASSLPPTDTQYF
length: 19; V: TRBV28; D: TRBD2; size: NA; J: TRBJ2-2; DNA: TGTGCCAGCAGTTTTCCGGGACTAGCGGGAGGGCGAAACACCGGGGAGCTGTTTTTT; CDR3: CASSFPGLAGGRNTGELFF
length: 16; V: TRBV27; D: TRBD1; size: NA; J: TRBJ2-3; DNA: TGTGCCAGCAGCCCCTCGACAGGGGAAACCACAGATACGCAGTATTTT; CDR3: CASSPSTGETTDTQYF
length: 14; V: TRBV7-3; D: TRBD1; size: NA; J: TRBJ1-2; DNA: TGTGCCAGCAGCTTAAGGGACAGGGTCTATGGCTACACCTTC; CDR3: CASSLRDRVYGYTF
length: 14; V: TRBV3-1/TRBV3-2; D: NA; size: NA; J: TRBJ2-1; DNA: TGTGCCAGCAGCCAAGATCTAACGGGGAATGAGCAGTTCTTC; CDR3: CASSQDLTGNEQFF
length: 15; V: TRBV2; D: NA; size: NA; J: TRBJ2-7; DNA: TGTGCCAGCAGTGAAGGGGACATACACACCTACGAGCAGTACTTC; CDR3: CASSEGDIHTYEQYF
length: 15; V: TRBV20-1; D: TRBD1; size: NA; J: TRBJ2-7; DNA: TGCAGTGCTAGTGGATCCGGGACAGGAGGCTACGAGCAGTACTTC; CDR3: CSASGSGTGGYEQYF
length: 15; V: TRBV7-9; D: TRBD1; size: NA; J: TRBJ2-3; DNA: TGTGCCAGCAGCTTAGTGGGGACAGGGAGAGATACGCAGTATTTT; CDR3: CASSLVGTGRDTQYF
length: 12; V: TRBV7-2; D: TRBD1; size: NA; J: TRBJ2-4; DNA: TGTGCCAGCAGCCCAAGACAGGGGCGTGGGTACTTC; CDR3: CASSPRQGRGYF
length: 14; V: TRBV19; D: NA; size: NA; J: TRBJ1-6; DNA: TGTGCCAGTGCAGAGGGGAGGTGGAATTCACCCCTCCACTTT; CDR3: CASAEGRWNSPLHF
length: 14; V: TRBV18; D: NA; size: NA; J: TRBJ2-2; DNA: TGTGCCAGCTCAACGGGGTCGAACACCGGGGAGCTGTTTTTT; CDR3: CASSTGSNTGELFF
length: 15; V: TRBV19; D: TRBD2; size: NA; J: TRBJ2-1; DNA: TGTGCCAGTAGTATAATAGCGGGAGCCGGCAATGAGCAGTTCTTC; CDR3: CASSIIAGAGNEQFF
length: 13; V: TRBV7-9; D: NA; size: NA; J: TRBJ2-7; DNA: TGTGCCAGCAGCAAAGGACTCTTTTACGAGCAGTACTTC; CDR3: CASSKGLFYEQYF
length: 15; V: TRBV6-2/TRBV6-3; D: TRBD1; size: NA; J: TRBJ1-4; DNA: TGTGCCAGCAGTCGGACAGGGAACGCCAATGAAAAACTGTTTTTT; CDR3: CASSRTGNANEKLFF
length: 16; V: TRBV19; D: TRBD2; size: few; J: TRBJ2-7; DNA: TGTGCCAGTAGTTCTCATACTAGCGGGAGTGGCTACGAGCAGTACTTC; CDR3: CASSSHTSGSGYEQYF
length: 14; V: TRBV13; D: NA; size: few; J: TRBJ2-7; DNA: TGTGCCAGCAGCTGGCGGGACTTCTCCTACGAGCAGTACTTC; CDR3: CASSWRDFSYEQYF
length: 17; V: TRBV11-2; D: TRBD1; size: NA; J: TRBJ1-3; DNA: TGTGCCAGCAGCACCCGACAGGGCCTAAGCTCTGGAAACACCATATATTTT; CDR3: CASSTRQGLSSGNTIYF
length: 17; V: TRBV28; D: NA; size: once; J: TRBJ1-3; DNA: TGTGCCAGCAGTTTGCCAAATCCCAGGGGACCTGGAAACACCATATATTTT; CDR3: CASSLPNPRGPGNTIYF
length: 17; V: TRBV6-1; D: TRBD2; size: NA; J: TRBJ2-3; DNA: TGTGCCAGCAGTGAAGAGGGGACTAGATCCGGAACAGATACGCAGTATTTT; CDR3: CASSEEGTRSGTDTQYF
length: 17; V: TRBV9; D: TRBD1; size: NA; J: TRBJ2-3; DNA: TGTGCCAGCAGCGTAGCCGACAGGGGGGTTGGCACAGATACGCAGTATTTT; CDR3: CASSVADRGVGTDTQYF
length: 13; V: TRBV10-3; D: TRBD1; size: NA; J: TRBJ1-3; DNA: TGTGCCACCTCGGACAGGGATGGAAACACCATATATTTT; CDR3: CATSDRDGNTIYF
length: 22; V: TRBV4-1; D: TRBD2; size: NA; J: TRBJ2-7; DNA: TGCGCCAGCAGCCCCATAGCCCCTCGTCGGGGGCCAGGACGAGCGGGAGCGTACGAGCAGTACTTC; CDR3: CASSPIAPRRGPGRAGAYEQYF
length: 12; V: TRBV10-3; D: TRBD1; size: few; J: TRBJ1-5; DNA: TGTGCCATCGGTACAGGGGGCCAGCCCCAGCATTTT; CDR3: CAIGTGGQPQHF
length: 15; V: TRBV6-5; D: NA; size: few; J: TRBJ1-1; DNA: TGTGCCAGCAGTCCCCTTCAGGCCGGGGACACTGAAGCTTTCTTT; CDR3: CASSPLQAGDTEAFF
length: 14; V: TRBV6-1; D: NA; size: NA; J: TRBJ2-2; DNA: TGTGCCAGCAGTGAGGCAGGGGAAACCGGGGAGCTGTTTTTT; CDR3: CASSEAGETGELFF
length: 22; V: TRBV9; D: TRBD2; size: NA; J: TRBJ2-1; DNA: TGTGCCAGCAGCGCAAGTAGGTTGAGCGGGAGGGTAATCGGTTCGTCCTACAATGAGCAGTTCTTC; CDR3: CASSASRLSGRVIGSSYNEQFF
length: 12; V: TRBV6-5; D: TRBD1; size: NA; J: TRBJ1-2; DNA: TGTGCCAGCAGTCCAGGGGGCTATGGCTACACCTTC; CDR3: CASSPGGYGYTF
length: 16; V: TRBV7-9; D: NA; size: NA; J: TRBJ2-1; DNA: TGTGCCAGCAGGCGCCGGGACTTCTCTACCTACAATGAGCAGTTCTTC; CDR3: CASRRRDFSTYNEQFF
length: 13; V: TRBV3-1/TRBV3-2; D: NA; size: NA; J: TRBJ1-1; DNA: TGTGCCAGCAGCTCAGGGGCGCGGACTGAAGCTTTCTTT; CDR3: CASSSGARTEAFF
length: 15; V: TRBV28; D: NA; size: NA; J: TRBJ2-5; DNA: TGTGCCACCCATCGAGGGGGATGGGGGCAAGAGACCCAGTACTTC; CDR3: CATHRGGWGQETQYF
length: 15; V: TRBV6-5; D: TRBD2; size: NA; J: TRBJ2-7; DNA: TGTGCCAGCAGGGGGGTAACTAGCGGGAGCGACGAGCAGTACTTC; CDR3: CASRGVTSGSDEQYF
length: 15; V: TRBV24-1; D: TRBD2; size: NA; J: TRBJ2-1; DNA: TGTGCCACCAGTGATCCCGGGACTAGGTACAATGAGCAGTTCTTC; CDR3: CATSDPGTRYNEQFF
length: 14; V: TRBV19; D: NA; size: NA; J: TRBJ2-1; DNA: TGTGCCTCCAAGGAGGGGTCCTACTACAATGAGCAGTTCTTC; CDR3: CASKEGSYYNEQFF
length: 14; V: TRBV13; D: NA; size: NA; J: TRBJ2-7; DNA: TGTGCCAGCAGCTTTCCTGAAGCATTCGGCGAGCAGTACTTC; CDR3: CASSFPEAFGEQYF
length: 13; V: TRBV5-1; D: NA; size: NA; J: TRBJ2-7; DNA: TGCGCCAGCAGCTTGGCCTTAGCTAGCGAGCAGTACTTC; CDR3: CASSLALASEQYF
length: 12; V: TRBV30; D: NA; size: NA; J: TRBJ1-2; DNA: TGTGCCTGGAGTGCACAGGGAAGTGGCTACACCTTC; CDR3: CAWSAQGSGYTF
length: 18; V: TRBV9; D: TRBD1; size: NA; J: TRBJ1-3; DNA: TGTGCCAGCAGCGCGCGCCGGGACAGGGCTGTCTCTGGAAACACCATATATTTT; CDR3: CASSARRDRAVSGNTIYF
length: 16; V: TRBV4-3; D: TRBD1; size: few; J: TRBJ1-1; DNA: TGCGCCAGCAGCCAAGGCCGGGACAGAATGAACACTGAAGCTTTCTTT; CDR3: CASSQGRDRMNTEAFF
length: 14; V: TRBV5-1; D: TRBD2; size: NA; J: TRBJ2-2; DNA: TGCGCCAATGTTAGCGGGAGCGGGACCGGGGAGCTGTTTTTT; CDR3: CANVSGSGTGELFF
length: 14; V: TRBV27; D: NA; size: once; J: TRBJ2-2; DNA: TGTGCCAGCAGTTTTTCGACAGCCACCGGGGAGCTGTTTTTT; CDR3: CASSFSTATGELFF
length: 15; V: TRBV6-5; D: TRBD1; size: NA; J: TRBJ1-5; DNA: TGTGCCAGCAGTACCCGGACAGGAATTAATCAGCCCCAGCATTTT; CDR3: CASSTRTGINQPQHF
length: 14; V: TRBV5-3; D: NA; size: NA; J: TRBJ2-1; DNA: TGTGCCAGAAAGTGTACAGGGGGGGACAATGAGCAGTTCTTC; CDR3: CARKCTGGDNEQFF
length: 12; V: TRBV5-1; D: NA; size: NA; J: TRBJ2-1; DNA: TGCGCCAGCAGCCGGCTGGGGGGACAGTGGTTCTTC; CDR3: CASSRLGGQWFF
length: 15; V: TRBV28; D: TRBD1; size: NA; J: TRBJ1-1; DNA: TGTGCCAGCAGTCCTGGGACAGCTATCAACACTGAAGCTTTCTTT; CDR3: CASSPGTAINTEAFF
length: 15; V: TRBV7-3; D: TRBD2; size: NA; J: TRBJ2-1; DNA: TGTGCCAGCAGCTTATCGGGACGGGAGGGGAGTGAGCAGTTCTTC; CDR3: CASSLSGREGSEQFF
length: 14; V: TRBV2; D: NA; size: NA; J: TRBJ1-2; DNA: TGTGCCAGCAGGAAGGACAGTACTAACTATGGCTACACCTTC; CDR3: CASRKDSTNYGYTF
length: 16; V: TRBV9; D: NA; size: NA; J: TRBJ2-1; DNA: TGTGCCAGCAGCGCCACTAAAAAAGCGGGCTACAATGAGCAGTTCTTC; CDR3: CASSATKKAGYNEQFF
length: 14; V: TRBV10-3; D: NA; size: NA; J: TRBJ1-5; DNA: TGTGCCATCAGTGATGGGCAGGCGAATCAGCCCCAGCATTTT; CDR3: CAISDGQANQPQHF
length: 14; V: TRBV7-3; D: NA; size: NA; J: TRBJ2-3; DNA: TGTGCCAGCAGCTTAGCGTCTAGGACAGATACGCAGTATTTT; CDR3: CASSLASRTDTQYF
length: 16; V: TRBV5-6; D: NA; size: NA; J: TRBJ1-2; DNA: TGTGCCAGCAGCTTGGTTGGGGCGTCGGAGTTAGGTGGCTACACCTTC; CDR3: CASSLVGASELGGYTF
length: 14; V: TRBV19; D: NA; size: once; J: TRBJ2-5; DNA: TGTGCCAGTAGTATTACTCAGGGGGGAAAGACCCAGTACTTC; CDR3: CASSITQGGKTQYF
length: 14; V: TRBV10-2; D: NA; size: NA; J: TRBJ2-2; DNA: TGCGCCAGCAGCTCCGGGACTAACACCGGGGAGCTGTTTTTT; CDR3: CASSSGTNTGELFF
length: 13; V: TRBV5-4; D: TRBD1; size: NA; J: TRBJ1-2; DNA: TGTGCCAGCAGTTCGGGACAGACCTATGGCTACACCTTC; CDR3: CASSSGQTYGYTF
length: 14; V: TRBV6-6; D: NA; size: NA; J: TRBJ1-6; DNA: TGTGCCAGCAGAGACCAGGGGCGGATTTCACCCCTCCACTTT; CDR3: CASRDQGRISPLHF
length: 14; V: TRBV5-8; D: TRBD1; size: few; J: TRBJ1-3; DNA: TGTGCCAGCAGCCCCTGGACAGGGCGGAACACCATATATTTT; CDR3: CASSPWTGRNTIYF
length: 13; V: TRBV7-3; D: TRBD2; size: NA; J: TRBJ2-5; DNA: TGTGCCAGCAGCTTCGGGAGGGAAGAGACCCAGTACTTC; CDR3: CASSFGREETQYF
length: 14; V: TRBV4-1; D: TRBD1; size: once; J: TRBJ1-4; DNA: TGCGCCAGCAGCCAGGCGACAGGGCGGGAAAAACTGTTTTTT; CDR3: CASSQATGREKLFF
length: 15; V: TRBV28; D: NA; size: NA; J: TRBJ2-6; DNA: TGTGCCAGCAGTTTACAGGGCACTGGGGCCAACGTCCTGACTTTC; CDR3: CASSLQGTGANVLTF